The rows below give T cell receptor beta chains drawn from one sample of a study of T cells in Graves' hyperthyroidism and ophthalmopathy. TCRdb recomputed calls from the multiplex PCR reads with MiXCR, one row per CDR3 protein. The table records about 710,000 distinct CDR3 sequences, about a sixth of them present only once. Sequencing was carried out using blood. The receptor source for this set is a man between 18 and 29 years old with Graves' hyperthyroidism. Both conserved end residues are part of each CDR3. The D gene is left open where the match is weak. Clone size is shown for a subset of rows, as once, few, many or a class of expanded clone.

CASSFPLAGNTDTQYF,TGTGCCAGCAGTTTCCCTCTAGCGGGAAACACAGATACGCAGTATTTT,TRBJ2-3,TRBV28,many,TRBD2
CASSLVLRQYF,TGTGCCAGCAGCTTAGTCCTACGGCAGTACTTC,TRBJ2-7,TRBV7-8,few,NA
CASSPAEGGPEQFF,TGTGCCAGCAGCCCGGCGGAGGGGGGACCCGAGCAGTTCTTC,TRBJ2-1,TRBV5-4,NA,NA
CASSQAIVAGGNNEQFF,TGCGCCAGCAGCCAAGCGATAGTAGCGGGAGGTAATAATGAGCAGTTCTTC,TRBJ2-1,TRBV4-1,few,TRBD2
CASSARLAGGGETQYF,TGTGCCAGCAGCGCTAGACTAGCGGGAGGAGGGGAGACCCAGTACTTC,TRBJ2-5,TRBV11-3,many,TRBD2
CSARVFGIGLAGDDPREQYF,TGCAGTGCTAGAGTGTTTGGGATAGGACTAGCGGGAGACGATCCGCGGGAGCAGTACTTC,TRBJ2-7,TRBV20-1,NA,TRBD2
CSAPRLAGGNEQFF,TGCAGTGCCCCTAGACTAGCGGGAGGGAATGAGCAGTTCTTC,TRBJ2-1,TRBV20-1,few,TRBD2
CASRRRWTSGSLSYNEQFF,TGTGCCAGCAGGCGCCGATGGACTAGCGGGAGTTTGTCCTACAATGAGCAGTTCTTC,TRBJ2-1,TRBV6-1,many,TRBD2
CSARDPGSEKLFF,TGCAGTGCTAGAGATCCAGGGAGCGAAAAACTGTTTTTT,TRBJ1-4,TRBV20-1,many,NA
CSVDRGLRETQYF,TGCAGCGTTGACAGGGGGCTGCGGGAGACCCAGTACTTC,TRBJ2-5,TRBV29-1,NA,TRBD1
CAWDSGTDTQYF,TGTGCCTGGGATAGCGGCACAGATACGCAGTATTTT,TRBJ2-3,TRBV30,few,NA
CSARLGGWSEQFF,TGCAGTGCTAGGCTCGGGGGCTGGAGTGAGCAGTTCTTC,TRBJ2-1,TRBV20-1,NA,NA
CASSLGRPGYNQPQHF,TGTGCCAGCAGCTTAGGAAGGCCAGGATACAATCAGCCCCAGCATTTT,TRBJ1-5,TRBV7-8,few,NA
CTSSLPGTSGEETQYF,TGTACCAGCAGCTTACCCGGGACTAGCGGAGAAGAGACCCAGTACTTC,TRBJ2-5,TRBV7-6,NA,TRBD2
CASRLQGWAEAFF,TGTGCCAGCAGGCTACAGGGATGGGCTGAAGCTTTCTTT,TRBJ1-1,TRBV12-3/TRBV12-4,many,NA
CSARVSDQPQYF,TGCAGTGCTAGAGTGTCCGATCAGCCCCAGTATTTT,TRBJ2-3,TRBV20-1,few,NA
CASSPSRGQYNEQFF,TGTGCCAGCTCACCCAGCCGGGGACAGTACAATGAGCAGTTCTTC,TRBJ2-1,TRBV18,NA,TRBD1
CASSLGGPPDLLEYF,TGTGCCAGCAGCTTAGGGGGTCCCCCGGACCTTTTGGAGTACTTC,TRBJ2-4,TRBV11-2,NA,NA
CASSPRASGKNIQYF,TGTGCCAGCTCACCTAGAGCGAGCGGCAAAAACATTCAGTACTTC,TRBJ2-4,TRBV18,few,NA
CASSFGVQGPTGELFF,TGTGCCAGCAGCTTCGGGGTCCAGGGACCCACCGGGGAGCTGTTTTTT,TRBJ2-2,TRBV5-6,few,NA
CASSQDSRPSEYEQYF,TGCGCCAGCAGCCAAGACTCGAGGCCCTCTGAGTACGAGCAGTACTTC,TRBJ2-7,TRBV4-1,NA,NA
CAVTRDTVYGYTF,TGTGCCGTTACCCGGGACACCGTCTATGGCTACACCTTC,TRBJ1-2,TRBV6-1,many,NA
CASSPEDHSYNEQFF,TGTGCCAGCTCACCCGAGGATCATTCCTACAATGAGCAGTTCTTC,TRBJ2-1,TRBV18,many,NA
CASRQTGQVNTEAFF,TGTGCCAGCAGGCAGACAGGTCAGGTGAACACTGAAGCTTTCTTT,TRBJ1-1,TRBV12-3/TRBV12-4,many,NA
CSANPGGSSLETQYF,TGCAGTGCCAACCCCGGGGGTAGCAGTTTAGAGACCCAGTACTTC,TRBJ2-5,TRBV20-1,NA,NA
CASSVVAGLQETQYF,TGTGCCAGCAGCGTTGTAGCGGGCCTCCAAGAGACCCAGTACTTC,TRBJ2-5,TRBV9,NA,TRBD2
CSVAGTAGEETQYF,TGCAGCGTTGCCGGGACAGCGGGGGAAGAGACCCAGTACTTC,TRBJ2-5,TRBV29-1,many,NA
CASSQWDRQIYGYTF,TGTGCCAGCAGCCAATGGGACAGACAAATCTATGGCTACACCTTC,TRBJ1-2,TRBV3-1,few,TRBD1
CASSPLTSGTDTQYF,TGTGCCAGCAGTCCCTTGACTAGCGGTACAGATACGCAGTATTTT,TRBJ2-3,TRBV27,many,TRBD2
CASSFRGVAKNIQYF,TGTGCCAGCAGTTTCCGAGGGGTGGCCAAAAACATTCAGTACTTC,TRBJ2-4,TRBV6-2/TRBV6-3,NA,NA
CASSLLAGEIADTQYF,TGTGCCAGCAGTTTATTAGCGGGAGAGATCGCAGATACGCAGTATTTT,TRBJ2-3,TRBV12-3/TRBV12-4,NA,TRBD2
CASSVPFFSGANVLTF,TGTGCCAGCAGTGTTCCGTTCTTCTCTGGGGCCAACGTCCTGACTTTC,TRBJ2-6,TRBV28,few,NA
CASSYSLQRGETQYF,TGCGCCAGCAGCTACTCACTCCAGCGGGGGGAGACCCAGTACTTC,TRBJ2-5,TRBV5-1,NA,TRBD2
CASSLSAGNTEAFF,TGTGCCAGCAGTTTATCGGCAGGCAACACTGAAGCTTTCTTT,TRBJ1-1,TRBV27,many,NA
CASSYWGDDGYTF,TGTGCCAGCAGTTACTGGGGTGACGATGGCTACACCTTC,TRBJ1-2,TRBV6-5,few,NA
CASSLDTRNQPQHF,TGTGCCAGCAGTTTAGACACTCGCAATCAGCCCCAGCATTTT,TRBJ1-5,TRBV28,many,NA
CASAPEVNTEAFF,TGTGCCAGCGCCCCGGAGGTGAACACTGAAGCTTTCTTT,TRBJ1-1,TRBV12-3/TRBV12-4,NA,NA
CASSRSSGAAGDEQFF,TGTGCCAGCAGCCGCTCAAGCGGGGCGGCAGGCGATGAGCAGTTCTTC,TRBJ2-1,TRBV7-6,many,TRBD2
CASSDLPQAFWNEQFF,TGTGCCAGCAGTGACCTCCCCCAGGCTTTCTGGAATGAGCAGTTCTTC,TRBJ2-1,TRBV2,many,NA
CASSPDFRAHIEQYF,TGTGCCAGCAGCCCTGACTTCCGGGCCCATATTGAGCAGTACTTC,TRBJ2-7,TRBV7-9,NA,NA
CASSLFGTGSYEQYF,TGTGCCAGCAGTTTGTTTGGGACAGGATCCTACGAGCAGTACTTC,TRBJ2-7,TRBV28,many,TRBD1
CASSQFQGAGQPQHF,TGTGCCAGCAGCCAATTTCAGGGAGCCGGTCAGCCCCAGCATTTT,TRBJ1-5,TRBV3-1,few,NA
CASRRASGTDSYEQYF,TGTGCCAGCAGGAGAGCGTCCGGGACTGACTCCTACGAGCAGTACTTC,TRBJ2-7,TRBV2,many,NA
CASSEFLRERAYGYTF,TGTGCCAGCAGTGAATTCCTCAGGGAGAGGGCCTATGGCTACACCTTC,TRBJ1-2,TRBV25-1,few,NA
CATDMGGEVSTEAFF,TGTGCCACCGACATGGGAGGGGAGGTGAGCACTGAAGCTTTCTTT,TRBJ1-1,TRBV15,NA,NA
CASSQDPGQPQHF,TGTGCCAGCAGCCAAGACCCGGGCCAGCCCCAGCATTTT,TRBJ1-5,TRBV4-2,NA,NA
CASSLDNAYEQYF,TGTGCCAGCAGCTTAGACAATGCCTACGAGCAGTACTTC,TRBJ2-7,TRBV7-9,few,NA
CASSLGGDASLQYF,TGTGCCAGCAGCCTAGGGGGGGACGCCTCGTTGCAGTACTTC,TRBJ2-7,TRBV12-3/TRBV12-4,many,NA
CSARGDSIYGYGYTF,TGCAGTGCTAGAGGGGACAGCATTTACGGCTATGGCTACACCTTC,TRBJ1-2,TRBV20-1,few,TRBD1
CASSHRQGVDEQYF,TGCGCCAGCAGCCACCGACAGGGGGTGGACGAGCAGTACTTC,TRBJ2-7,TRBV4-1,NA,TRBD1
CASSTTLSSYEQYF,TGTGCCAGCAGTACTACTCTAAGCTCCTACGAGCAGTACTTC,TRBJ2-7,TRBV28,many,NA
CASSARTGEQEAQYF,TGTGCCAGCAGTGCCCGGACAGGGGAACAAGAGGCCCAGTACTTC,TRBJ2-5,TRBV28,NA,TRBD1